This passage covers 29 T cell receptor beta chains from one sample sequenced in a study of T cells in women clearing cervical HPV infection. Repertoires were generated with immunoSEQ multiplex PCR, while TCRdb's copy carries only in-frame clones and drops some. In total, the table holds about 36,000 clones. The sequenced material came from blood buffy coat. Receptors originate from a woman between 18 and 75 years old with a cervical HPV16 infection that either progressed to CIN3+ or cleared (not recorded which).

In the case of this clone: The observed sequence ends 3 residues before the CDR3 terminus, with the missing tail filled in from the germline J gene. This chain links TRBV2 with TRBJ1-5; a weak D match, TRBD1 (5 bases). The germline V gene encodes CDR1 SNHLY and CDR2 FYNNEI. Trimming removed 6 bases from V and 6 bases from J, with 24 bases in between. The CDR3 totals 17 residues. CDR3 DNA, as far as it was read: TGTGCCAGCAGACTGGGGGGTTCTTTACCCCGGGGTCAGCCC. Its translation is CASRLGGSLPRGQP. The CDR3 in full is CASRLGGSLPRGQPQHF.

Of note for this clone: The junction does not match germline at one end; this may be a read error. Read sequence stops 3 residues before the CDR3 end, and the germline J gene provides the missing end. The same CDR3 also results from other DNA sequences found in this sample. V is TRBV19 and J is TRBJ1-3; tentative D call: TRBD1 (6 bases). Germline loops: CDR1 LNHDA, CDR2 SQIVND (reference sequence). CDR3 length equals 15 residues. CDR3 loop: CASRLDRSSGNTIYF. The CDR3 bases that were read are TGTGCCAGTAGATTGGACAGATCCTCTGGAAACACA.

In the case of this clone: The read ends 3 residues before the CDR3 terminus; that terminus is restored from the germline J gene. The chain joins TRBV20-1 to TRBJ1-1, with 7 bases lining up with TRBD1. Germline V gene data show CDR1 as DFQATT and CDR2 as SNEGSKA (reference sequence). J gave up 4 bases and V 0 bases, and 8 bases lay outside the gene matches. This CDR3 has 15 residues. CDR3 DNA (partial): TGCAGTGCTAGAGAGGGAGGGGGCGGCGGCACTGAA. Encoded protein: CSAREGGGGGTE. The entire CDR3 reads CSAREGGGGGTEAFF.

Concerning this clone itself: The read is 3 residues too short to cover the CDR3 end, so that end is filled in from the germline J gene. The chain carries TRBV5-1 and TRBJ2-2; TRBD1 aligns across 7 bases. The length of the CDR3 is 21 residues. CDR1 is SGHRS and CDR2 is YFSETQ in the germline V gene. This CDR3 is CASSPLAVGQSTSTEANVLFF. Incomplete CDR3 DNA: TGCGCCAGCAGCCCCTTGGCGGTGGGACAGTCGACCTCTACCGAGGCCAACGTG. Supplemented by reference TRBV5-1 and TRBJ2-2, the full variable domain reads KAGVTQTPRYLIKTRGQQVTLSCSPISGHRSVSWYQQTPGQGLQFLFEYFSETQRNKGNFPGRFSGRQFSNSRSEMNVSTLELGDSALYLCASSPLAVGQSTSTEANVLFFGEGSRLTVL.

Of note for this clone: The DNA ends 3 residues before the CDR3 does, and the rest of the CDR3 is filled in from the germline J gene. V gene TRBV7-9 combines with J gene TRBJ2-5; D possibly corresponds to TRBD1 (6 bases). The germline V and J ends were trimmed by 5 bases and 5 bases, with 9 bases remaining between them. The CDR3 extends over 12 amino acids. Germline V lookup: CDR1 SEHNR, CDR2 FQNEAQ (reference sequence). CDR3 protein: CASSQGSETQYF. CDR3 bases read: TGTGCCAGCAGCCAGGGGTCGGAGACC.

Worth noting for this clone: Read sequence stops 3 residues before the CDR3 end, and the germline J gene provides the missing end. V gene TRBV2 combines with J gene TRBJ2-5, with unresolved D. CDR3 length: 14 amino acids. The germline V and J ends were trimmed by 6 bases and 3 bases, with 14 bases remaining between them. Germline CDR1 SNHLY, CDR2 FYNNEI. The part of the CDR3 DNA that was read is TGTGCCAGCAGGAGGTGGGCAGATGAAGAGACC. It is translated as CASRRWADEET. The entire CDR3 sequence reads CASRRWADEETQYF.

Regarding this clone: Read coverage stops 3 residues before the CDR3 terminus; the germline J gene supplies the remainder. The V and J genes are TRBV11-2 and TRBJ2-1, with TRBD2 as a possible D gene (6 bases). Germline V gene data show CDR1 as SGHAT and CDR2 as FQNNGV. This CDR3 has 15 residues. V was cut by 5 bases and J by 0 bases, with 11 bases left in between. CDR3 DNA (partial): TGTGCCAGCAGCCTCCTACTAGCCTCCTACAATGAG. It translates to CASSLLLASYNE. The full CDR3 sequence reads CASSLLLASYNEQFF.

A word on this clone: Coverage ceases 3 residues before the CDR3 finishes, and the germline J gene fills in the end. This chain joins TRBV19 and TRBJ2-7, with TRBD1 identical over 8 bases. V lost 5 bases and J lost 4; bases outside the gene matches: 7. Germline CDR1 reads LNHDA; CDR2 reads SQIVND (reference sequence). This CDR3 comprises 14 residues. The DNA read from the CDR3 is TGTGCCAGTAGTCCCCGGACAGGGAGATACGAG. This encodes CASSPRTGRYE. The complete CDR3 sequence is CASSPRTGRYEQYF.

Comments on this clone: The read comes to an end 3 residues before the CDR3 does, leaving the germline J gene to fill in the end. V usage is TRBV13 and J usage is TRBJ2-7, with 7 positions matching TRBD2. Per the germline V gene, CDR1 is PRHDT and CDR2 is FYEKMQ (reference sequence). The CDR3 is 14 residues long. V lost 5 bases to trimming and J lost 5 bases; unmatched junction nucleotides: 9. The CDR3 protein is CASSPTRLANEQYF. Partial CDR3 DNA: TGTGCCAGCAGCCCCACCAGACTAGCTAACGAG.

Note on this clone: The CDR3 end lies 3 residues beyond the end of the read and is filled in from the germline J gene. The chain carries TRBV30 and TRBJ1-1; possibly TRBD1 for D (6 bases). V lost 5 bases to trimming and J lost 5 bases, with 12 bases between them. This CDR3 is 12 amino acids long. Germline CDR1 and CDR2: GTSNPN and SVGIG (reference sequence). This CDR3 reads CAWRRGWTEAFF. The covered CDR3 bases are TGTGCCTGGCGCAGGGGATGGACTGAA.

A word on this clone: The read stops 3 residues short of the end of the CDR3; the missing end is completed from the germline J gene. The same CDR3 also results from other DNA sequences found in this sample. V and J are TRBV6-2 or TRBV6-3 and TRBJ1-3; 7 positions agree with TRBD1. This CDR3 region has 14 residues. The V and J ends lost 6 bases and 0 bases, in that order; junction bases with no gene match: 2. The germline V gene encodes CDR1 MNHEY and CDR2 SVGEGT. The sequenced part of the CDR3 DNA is TGTGCCAGCAGGGGACAGCTCTCTGGAAACACC. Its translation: CASRGQLSGNT. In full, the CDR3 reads CASRGQLSGNTIYF.

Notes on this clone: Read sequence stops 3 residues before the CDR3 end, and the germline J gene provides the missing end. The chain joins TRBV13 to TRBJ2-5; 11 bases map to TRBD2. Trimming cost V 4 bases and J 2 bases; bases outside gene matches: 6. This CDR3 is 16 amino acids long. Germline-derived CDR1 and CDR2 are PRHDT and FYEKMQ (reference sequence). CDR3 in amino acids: CASSYRLAGLQETQYF. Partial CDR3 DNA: TGTGCCAGCAGCTACCGACTAGCGGGGCTTCAAGAGACC. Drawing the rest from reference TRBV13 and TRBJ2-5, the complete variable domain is AAGVIQSPRHLIKEKRETATLKCYPIPRHDTVYWYQQGPGQDPQFLISFYEKMQSDKGSIPDRFSAQQFSDYHSELNMSSLELGDSALYFCASSYRLAGLQETQYFGPGTRLLVL.

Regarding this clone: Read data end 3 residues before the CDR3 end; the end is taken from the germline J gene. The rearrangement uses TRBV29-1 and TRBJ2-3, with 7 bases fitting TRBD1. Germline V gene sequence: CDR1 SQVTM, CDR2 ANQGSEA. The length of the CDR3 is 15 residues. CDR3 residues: CSVERQGSYQETQYF. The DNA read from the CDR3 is TGCAGCGTTGAACGACAGGGAAGTTACCAAGAGACG.

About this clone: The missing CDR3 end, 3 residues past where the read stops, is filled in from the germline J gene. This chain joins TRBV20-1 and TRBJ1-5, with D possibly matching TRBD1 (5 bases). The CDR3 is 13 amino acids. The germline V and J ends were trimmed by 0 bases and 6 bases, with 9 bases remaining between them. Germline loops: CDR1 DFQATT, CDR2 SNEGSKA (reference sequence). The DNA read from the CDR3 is TGCAGTGCTAGAGATCAGGGTTTTCAGCCC. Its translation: CSARDQGFQP. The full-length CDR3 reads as CSARDQGFQPQHF.

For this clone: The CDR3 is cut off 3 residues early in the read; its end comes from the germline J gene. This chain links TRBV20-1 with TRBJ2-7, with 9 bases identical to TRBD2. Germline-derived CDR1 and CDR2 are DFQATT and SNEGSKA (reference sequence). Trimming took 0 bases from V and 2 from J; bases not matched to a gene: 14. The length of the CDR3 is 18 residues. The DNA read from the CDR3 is TGCAGTGCTAGAGATCCGCAGGGAAGCGGGGGGCTCCCCTACGAG. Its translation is CSARDPQGSGGLPYE. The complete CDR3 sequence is CSARDPQGSGGLPYEQYF.

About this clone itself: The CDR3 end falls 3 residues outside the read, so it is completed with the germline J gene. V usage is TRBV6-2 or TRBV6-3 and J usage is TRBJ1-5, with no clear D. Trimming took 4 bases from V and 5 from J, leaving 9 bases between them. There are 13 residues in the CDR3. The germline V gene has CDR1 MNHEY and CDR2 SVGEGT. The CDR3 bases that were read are TGTGCCAGCAGTTCCGCGGCGCATCAGCCC. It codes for CASSSAAHQP. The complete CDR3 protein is CASSSAAHQPQHF.

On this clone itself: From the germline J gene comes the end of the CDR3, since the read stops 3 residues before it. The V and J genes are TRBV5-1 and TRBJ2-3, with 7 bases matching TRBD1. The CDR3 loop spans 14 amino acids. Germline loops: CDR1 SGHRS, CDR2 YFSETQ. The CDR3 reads CASSSGQSQETQYF. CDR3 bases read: TGCGCCAGCAGCTCGGGACAGTCCCAAGAGACG.

The chain's CDR3 is CSATPGGPYEQYF. CDR3 DNA (partial): TGCAGTGCTACCCCAGGGGGGCCCTACGAG. This chain connects TRBV20-1 to TRBJ2-7; perhaps TRBD1 as D (7 bases). The read finishes 3 residues shy of the CDR3 end, and the germline J gene is used to complete it. The CDR3 totals 13 residues. Germline V CDR1 and CDR2: DFQATT, SNEGSKA (reference sequence). V gave up 4 bases and J gave up 2 bases, with 12 bases separating them.

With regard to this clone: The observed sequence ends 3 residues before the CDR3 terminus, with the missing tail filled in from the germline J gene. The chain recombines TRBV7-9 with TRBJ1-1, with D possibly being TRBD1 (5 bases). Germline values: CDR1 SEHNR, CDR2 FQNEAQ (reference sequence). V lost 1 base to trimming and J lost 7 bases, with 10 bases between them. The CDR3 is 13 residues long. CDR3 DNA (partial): TGTGCCAGCAGCTTAGGTCAGGGAGGTGAA. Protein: CASSLGQGGE. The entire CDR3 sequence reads CASSLGQGGEAFF.

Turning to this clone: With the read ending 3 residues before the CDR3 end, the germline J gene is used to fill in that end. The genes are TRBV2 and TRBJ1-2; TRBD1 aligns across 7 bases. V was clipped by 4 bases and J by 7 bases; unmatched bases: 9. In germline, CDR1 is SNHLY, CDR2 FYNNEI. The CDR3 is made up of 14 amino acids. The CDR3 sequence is CASSVGGGASGYTF. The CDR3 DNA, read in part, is TGTGCCAGCAGTGTTGGAGGGGGCGCCAGTGGC.

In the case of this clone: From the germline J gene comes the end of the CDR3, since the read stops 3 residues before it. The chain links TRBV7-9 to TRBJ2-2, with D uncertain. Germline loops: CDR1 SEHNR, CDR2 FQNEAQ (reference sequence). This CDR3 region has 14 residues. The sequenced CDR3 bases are TGTGCCAGCAGCTTAAGCCAGGTGGATTCACCG. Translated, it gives CASSLSQVDSP. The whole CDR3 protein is CASSLSQVDSPLFF.

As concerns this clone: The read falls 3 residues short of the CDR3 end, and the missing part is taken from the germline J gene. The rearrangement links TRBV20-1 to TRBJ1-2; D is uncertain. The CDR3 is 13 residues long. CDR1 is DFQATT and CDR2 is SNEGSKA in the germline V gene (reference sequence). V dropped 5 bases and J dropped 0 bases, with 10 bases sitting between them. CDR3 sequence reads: CSARHRANYGYTF. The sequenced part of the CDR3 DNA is TGCAGTGCTCGGCACAGAGCTAACTATGGC.

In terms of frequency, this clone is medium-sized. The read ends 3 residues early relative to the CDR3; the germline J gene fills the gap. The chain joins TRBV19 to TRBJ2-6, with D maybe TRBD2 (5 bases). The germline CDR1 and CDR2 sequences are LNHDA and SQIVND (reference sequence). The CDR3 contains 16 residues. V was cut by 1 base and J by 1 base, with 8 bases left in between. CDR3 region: CASSIGEGSGANVLTF. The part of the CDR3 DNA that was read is TGTGCCAGTAGTATAGGAGAGGGTTCTGGGGCCAACGTC.

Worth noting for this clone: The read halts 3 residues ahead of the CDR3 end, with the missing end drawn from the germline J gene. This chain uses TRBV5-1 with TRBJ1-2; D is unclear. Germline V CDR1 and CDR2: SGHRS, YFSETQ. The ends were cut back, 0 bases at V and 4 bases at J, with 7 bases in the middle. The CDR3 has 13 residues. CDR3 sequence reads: CASSLDSGYGYTF. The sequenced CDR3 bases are TGCGCCAGCAGCTTGGACAGTGGCTATGGC.

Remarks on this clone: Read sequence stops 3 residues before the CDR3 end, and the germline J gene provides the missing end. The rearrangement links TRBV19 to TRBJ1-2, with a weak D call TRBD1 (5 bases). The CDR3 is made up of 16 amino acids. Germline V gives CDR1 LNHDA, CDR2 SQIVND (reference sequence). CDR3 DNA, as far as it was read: TGTGCCAGTAGAAAAATAACTAGCGGGGGGTACAATGAC. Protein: CASRKITSGGYND. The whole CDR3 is CASRKITSGGYNDYTF.

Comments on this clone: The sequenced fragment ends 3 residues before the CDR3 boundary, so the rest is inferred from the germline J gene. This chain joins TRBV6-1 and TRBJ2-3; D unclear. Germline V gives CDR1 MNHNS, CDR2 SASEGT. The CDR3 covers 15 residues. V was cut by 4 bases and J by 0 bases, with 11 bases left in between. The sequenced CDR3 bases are TGTGCCAGCAGTGGGCCAGCGTCTAGCACAGATACG. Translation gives CASSGPASSTDT. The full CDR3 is CASSGPASSTDTQYF.

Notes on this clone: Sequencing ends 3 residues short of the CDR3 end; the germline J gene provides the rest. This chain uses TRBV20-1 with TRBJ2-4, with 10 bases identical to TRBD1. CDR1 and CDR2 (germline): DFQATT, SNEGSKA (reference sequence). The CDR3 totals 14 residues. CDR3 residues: CSAAGTGVWVGQYF. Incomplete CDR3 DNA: TGCAGTGCCGCCGGGACAGGGGTTTGGGTCGGT.

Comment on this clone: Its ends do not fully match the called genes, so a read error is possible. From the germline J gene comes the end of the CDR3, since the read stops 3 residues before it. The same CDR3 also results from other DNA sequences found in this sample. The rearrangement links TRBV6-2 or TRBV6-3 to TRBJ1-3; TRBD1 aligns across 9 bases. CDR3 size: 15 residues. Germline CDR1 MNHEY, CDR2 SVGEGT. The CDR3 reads CASLQGALSGNTIYF. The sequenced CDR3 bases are TGTGCCAGCCTACAGGGGGCTCTATCTGGAAACACA.

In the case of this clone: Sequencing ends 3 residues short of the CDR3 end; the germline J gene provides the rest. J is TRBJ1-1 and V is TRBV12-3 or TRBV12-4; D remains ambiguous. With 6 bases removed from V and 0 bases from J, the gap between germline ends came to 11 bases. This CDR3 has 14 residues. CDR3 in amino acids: CASSRSTMNTEAFF. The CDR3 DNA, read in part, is TGTGCCAGCAGCCGCAGTACAATGAACACTGAA.